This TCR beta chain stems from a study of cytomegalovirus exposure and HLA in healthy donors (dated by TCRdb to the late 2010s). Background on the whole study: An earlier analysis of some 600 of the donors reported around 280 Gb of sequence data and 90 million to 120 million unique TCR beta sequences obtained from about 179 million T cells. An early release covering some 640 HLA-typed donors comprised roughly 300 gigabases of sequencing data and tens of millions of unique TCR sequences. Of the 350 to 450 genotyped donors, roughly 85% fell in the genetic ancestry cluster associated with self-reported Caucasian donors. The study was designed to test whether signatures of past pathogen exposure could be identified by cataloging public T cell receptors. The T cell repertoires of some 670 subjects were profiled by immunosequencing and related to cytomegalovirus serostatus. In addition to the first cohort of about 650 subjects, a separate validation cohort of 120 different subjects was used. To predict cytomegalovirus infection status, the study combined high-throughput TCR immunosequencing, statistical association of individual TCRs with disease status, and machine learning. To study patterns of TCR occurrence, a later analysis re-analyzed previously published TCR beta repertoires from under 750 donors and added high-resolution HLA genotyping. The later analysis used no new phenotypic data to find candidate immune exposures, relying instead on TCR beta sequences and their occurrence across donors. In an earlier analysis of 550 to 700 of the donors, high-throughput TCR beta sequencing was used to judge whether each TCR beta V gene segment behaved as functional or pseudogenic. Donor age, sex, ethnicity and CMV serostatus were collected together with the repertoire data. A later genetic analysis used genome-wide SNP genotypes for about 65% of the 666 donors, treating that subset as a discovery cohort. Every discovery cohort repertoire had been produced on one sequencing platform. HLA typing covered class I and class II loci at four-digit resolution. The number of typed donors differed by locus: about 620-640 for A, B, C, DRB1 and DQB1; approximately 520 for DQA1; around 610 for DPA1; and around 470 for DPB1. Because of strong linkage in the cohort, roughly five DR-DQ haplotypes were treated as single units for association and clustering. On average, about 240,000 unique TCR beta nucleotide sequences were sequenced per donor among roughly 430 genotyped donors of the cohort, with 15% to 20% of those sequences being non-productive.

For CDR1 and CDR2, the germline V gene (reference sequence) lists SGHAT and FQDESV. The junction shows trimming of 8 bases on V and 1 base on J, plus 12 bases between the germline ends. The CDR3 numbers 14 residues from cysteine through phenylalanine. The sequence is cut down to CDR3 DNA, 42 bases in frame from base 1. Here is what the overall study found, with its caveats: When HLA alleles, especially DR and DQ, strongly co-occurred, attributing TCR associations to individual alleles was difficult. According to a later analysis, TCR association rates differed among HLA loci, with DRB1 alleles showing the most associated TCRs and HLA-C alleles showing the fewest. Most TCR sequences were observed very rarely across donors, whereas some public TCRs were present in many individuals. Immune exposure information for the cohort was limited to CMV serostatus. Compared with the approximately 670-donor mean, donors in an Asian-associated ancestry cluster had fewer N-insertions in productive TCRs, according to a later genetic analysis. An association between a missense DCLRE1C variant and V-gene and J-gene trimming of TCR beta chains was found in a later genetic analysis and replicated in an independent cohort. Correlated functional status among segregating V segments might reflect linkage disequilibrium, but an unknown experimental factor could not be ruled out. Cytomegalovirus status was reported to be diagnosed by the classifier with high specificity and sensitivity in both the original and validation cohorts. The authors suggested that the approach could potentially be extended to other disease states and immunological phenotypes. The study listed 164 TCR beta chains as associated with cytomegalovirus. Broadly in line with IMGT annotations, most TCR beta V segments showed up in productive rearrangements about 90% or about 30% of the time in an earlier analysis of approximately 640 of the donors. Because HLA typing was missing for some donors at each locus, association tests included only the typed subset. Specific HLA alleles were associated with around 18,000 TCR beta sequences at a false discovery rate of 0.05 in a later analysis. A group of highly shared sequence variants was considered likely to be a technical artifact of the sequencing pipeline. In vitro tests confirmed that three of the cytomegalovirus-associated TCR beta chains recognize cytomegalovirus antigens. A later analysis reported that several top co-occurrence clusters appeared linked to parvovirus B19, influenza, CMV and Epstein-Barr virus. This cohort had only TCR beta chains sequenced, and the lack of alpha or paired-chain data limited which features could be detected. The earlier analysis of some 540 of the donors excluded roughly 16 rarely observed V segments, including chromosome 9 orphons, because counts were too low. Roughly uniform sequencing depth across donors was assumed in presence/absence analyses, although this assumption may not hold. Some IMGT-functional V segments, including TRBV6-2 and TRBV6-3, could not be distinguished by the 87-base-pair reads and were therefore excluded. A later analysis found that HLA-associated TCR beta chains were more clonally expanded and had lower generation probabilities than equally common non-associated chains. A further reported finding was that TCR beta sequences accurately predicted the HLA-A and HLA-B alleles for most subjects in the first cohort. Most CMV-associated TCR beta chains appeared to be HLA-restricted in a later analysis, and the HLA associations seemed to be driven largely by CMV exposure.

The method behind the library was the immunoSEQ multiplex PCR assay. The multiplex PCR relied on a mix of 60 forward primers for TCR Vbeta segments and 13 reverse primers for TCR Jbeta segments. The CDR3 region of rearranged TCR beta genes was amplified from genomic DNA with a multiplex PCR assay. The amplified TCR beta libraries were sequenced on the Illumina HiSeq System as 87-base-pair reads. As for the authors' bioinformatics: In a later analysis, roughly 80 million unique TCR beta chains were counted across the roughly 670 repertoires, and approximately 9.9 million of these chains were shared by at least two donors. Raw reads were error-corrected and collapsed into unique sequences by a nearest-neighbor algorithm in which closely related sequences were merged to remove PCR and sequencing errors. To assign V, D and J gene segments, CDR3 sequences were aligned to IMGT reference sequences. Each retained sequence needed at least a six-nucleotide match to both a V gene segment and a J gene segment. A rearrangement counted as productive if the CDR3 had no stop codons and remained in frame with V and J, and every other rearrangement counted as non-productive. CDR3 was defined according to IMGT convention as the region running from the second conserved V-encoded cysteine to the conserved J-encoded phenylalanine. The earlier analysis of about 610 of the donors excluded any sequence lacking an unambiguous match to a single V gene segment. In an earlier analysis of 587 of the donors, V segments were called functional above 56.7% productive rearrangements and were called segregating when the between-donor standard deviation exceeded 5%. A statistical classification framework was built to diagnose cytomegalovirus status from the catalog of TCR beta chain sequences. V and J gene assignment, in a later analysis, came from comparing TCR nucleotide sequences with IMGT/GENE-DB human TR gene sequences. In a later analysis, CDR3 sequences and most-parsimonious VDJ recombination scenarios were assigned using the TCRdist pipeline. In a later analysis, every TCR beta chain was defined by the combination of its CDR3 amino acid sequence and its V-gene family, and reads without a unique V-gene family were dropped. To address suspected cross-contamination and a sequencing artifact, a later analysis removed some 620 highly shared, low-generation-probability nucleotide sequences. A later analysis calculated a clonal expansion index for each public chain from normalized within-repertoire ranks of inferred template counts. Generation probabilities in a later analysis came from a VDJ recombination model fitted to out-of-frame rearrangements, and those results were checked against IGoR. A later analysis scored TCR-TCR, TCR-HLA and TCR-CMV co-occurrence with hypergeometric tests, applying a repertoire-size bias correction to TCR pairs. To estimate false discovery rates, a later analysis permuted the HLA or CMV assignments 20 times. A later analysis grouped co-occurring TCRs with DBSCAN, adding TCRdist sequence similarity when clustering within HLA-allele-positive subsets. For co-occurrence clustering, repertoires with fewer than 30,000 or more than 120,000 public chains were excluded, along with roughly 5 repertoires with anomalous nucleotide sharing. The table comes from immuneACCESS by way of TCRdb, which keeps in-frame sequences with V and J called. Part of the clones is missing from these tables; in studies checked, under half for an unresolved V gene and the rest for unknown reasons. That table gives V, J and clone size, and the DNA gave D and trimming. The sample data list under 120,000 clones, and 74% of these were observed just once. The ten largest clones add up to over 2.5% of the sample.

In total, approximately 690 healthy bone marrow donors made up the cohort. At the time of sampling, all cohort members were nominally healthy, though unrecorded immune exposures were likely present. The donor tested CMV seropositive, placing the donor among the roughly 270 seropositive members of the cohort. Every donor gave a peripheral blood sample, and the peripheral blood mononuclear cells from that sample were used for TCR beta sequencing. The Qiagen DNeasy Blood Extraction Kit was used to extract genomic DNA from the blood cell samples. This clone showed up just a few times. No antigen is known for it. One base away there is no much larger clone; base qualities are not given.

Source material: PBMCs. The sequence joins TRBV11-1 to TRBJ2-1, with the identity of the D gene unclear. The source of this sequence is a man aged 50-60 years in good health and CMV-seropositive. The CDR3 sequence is CASSFGGSYNEQFF. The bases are TGTGCCAGCTCCTTCGGCGGTTCCTACAATGAGCAGTTCTTC.